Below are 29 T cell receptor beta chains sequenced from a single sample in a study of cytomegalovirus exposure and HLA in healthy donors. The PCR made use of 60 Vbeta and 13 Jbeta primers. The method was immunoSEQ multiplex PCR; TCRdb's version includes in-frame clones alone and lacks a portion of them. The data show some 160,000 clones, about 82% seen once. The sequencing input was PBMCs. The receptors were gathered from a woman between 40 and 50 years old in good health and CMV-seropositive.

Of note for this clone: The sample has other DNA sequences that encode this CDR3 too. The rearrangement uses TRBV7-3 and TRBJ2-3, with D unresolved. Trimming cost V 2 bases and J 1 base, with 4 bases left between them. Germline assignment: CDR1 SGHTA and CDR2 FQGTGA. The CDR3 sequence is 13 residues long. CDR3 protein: CASSLSGTDTQYF. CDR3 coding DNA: TGTGCCAGCAGCTTATCGGGCACAGATACGCAGTATTTT.

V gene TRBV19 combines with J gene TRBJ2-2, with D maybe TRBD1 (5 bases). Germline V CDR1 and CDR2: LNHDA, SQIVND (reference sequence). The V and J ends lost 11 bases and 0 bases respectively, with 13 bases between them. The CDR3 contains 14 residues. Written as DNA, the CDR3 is TGTGCCTCCGACAGTGCCGCGAACACCGGGGAGCTGTTTTTT. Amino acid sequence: CASDSAANTGELFF. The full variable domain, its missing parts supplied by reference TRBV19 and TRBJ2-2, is DGGITQSPKYLFRKEGQNVTLSCEQNLNHDAMYWYRQDPGQGLRLIYYSQIVNDFQKGDIAEGYSVSREKKESFPLTVTSAQKNPTAFYLCASDSAANTGELFFGEGSRLTVL.

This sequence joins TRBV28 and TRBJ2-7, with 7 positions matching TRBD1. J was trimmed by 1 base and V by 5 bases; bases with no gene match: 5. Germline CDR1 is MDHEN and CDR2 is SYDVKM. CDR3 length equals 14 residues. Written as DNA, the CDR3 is TGTGCCAGCAGTGACGGGACAGTTTCCTACGAGCAGTACTTC. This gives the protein CASSDGTVSYEQYF.

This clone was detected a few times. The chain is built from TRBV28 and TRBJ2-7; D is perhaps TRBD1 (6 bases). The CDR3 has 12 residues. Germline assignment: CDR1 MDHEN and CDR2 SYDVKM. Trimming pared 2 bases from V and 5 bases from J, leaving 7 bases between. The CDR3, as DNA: TGTGCCAGCAGTTTAAACAGGGACGAGCAGTACTTC. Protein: CASSLNRDEQYF.

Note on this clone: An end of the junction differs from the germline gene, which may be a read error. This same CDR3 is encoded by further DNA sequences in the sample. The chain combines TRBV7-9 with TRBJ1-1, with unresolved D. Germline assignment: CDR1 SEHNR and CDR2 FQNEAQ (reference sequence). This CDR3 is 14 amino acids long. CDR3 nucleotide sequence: TGTGCCAGTAGCTTGAGGACGGCGAGGGCTGAAGCTTTCTTT. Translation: CASSLRTARAEAFF.

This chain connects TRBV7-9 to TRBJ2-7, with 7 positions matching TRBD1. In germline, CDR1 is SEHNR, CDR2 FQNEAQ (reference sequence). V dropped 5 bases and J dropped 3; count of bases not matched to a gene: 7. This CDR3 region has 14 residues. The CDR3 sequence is CASSTGTENYEQYF. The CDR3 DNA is TGTGCCAGCAGCACCGGGACAGAAAACTACGAGCAGTACTTC.

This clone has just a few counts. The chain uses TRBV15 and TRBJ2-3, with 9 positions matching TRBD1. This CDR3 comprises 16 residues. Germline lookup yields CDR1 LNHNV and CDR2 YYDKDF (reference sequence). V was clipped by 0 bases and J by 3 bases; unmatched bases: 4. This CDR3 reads CATSREQGARTDTQYF. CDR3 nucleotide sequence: TGTGCCACCAGCAGAGAACAGGGGGCGCGGACAGATACGCAGTATTTT.

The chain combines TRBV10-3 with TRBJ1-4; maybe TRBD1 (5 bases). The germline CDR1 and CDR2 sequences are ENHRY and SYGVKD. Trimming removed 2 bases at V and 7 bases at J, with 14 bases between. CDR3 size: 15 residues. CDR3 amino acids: CAISERVGLGEKLFF. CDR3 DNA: TGTGCCATCAGTGAGAGGGTGGGGCTCGGTGAAAAACTGTTTTTT.

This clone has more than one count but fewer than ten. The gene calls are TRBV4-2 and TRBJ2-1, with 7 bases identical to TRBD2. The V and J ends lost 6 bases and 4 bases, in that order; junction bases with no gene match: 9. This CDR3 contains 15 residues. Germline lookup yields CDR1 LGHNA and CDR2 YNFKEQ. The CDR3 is CASSMSGVDYNEQFF. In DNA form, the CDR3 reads TGTGCCAGCAGTATGAGCGGGGTGGATTACAATGAGCAGTTCTTC.

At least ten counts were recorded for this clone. Written as DNA, the CDR3 is TGTGCCAGCAGCTCGGGGGACAATGAGCAGTTCTTC. Amino acid sequence: CASSSGDNEQFF. The chain has TRBV7-9 and TRBJ2-1, with D maybe TRBD2 (6 bases). The germline V gene encodes CDR1 SEHNR and CDR2 FQNEAQ (reference sequence). V was clipped by 4 bases and J by 5 bases, with 6 bases between them. The CDR3 contains 12 residues.

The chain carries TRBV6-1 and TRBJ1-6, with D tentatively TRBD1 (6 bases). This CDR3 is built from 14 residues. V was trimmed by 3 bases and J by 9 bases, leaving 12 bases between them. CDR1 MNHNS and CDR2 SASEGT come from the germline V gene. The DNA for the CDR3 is TGTGCCAGCAGTGAGCACAGGGTCGGTTCACCCCTCCACTTT. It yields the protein CASSEHRVGSPLHF.

The CDR3 sequence: CASSLRTSNSYGYTF. CDR3 nucleotide sequence: TGTGCCAGCAGCCTAAGGACATCAAATTCCTATGGCTACACCTTC. V usage is TRBV2 and J usage is TRBJ1-2, with D tentatively TRBD1 (5 bases). From germline, CDR1 is SNHLY and CDR2 FYNNEI. The CDR3 contains 15 residues. With 6 bases removed from V and 4 bases from J, the gap between germline ends came to 18 bases.

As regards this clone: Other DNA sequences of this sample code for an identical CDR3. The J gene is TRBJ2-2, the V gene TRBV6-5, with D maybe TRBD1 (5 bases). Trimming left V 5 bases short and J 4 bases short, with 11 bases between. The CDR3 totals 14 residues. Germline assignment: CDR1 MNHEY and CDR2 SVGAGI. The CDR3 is CASSLDRATGELFF. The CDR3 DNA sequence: TGTGCCAGCAGTCTTGACAGAGCCACCGGGGAGCTGTTTTTT.

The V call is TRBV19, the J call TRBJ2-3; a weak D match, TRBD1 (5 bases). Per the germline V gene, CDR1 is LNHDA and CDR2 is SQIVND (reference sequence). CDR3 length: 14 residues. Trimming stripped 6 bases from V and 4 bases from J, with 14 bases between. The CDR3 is CASRARAGPDTQYF. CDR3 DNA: TGTGCCAGTAGGGCCAGGGCTGGGCCAGATACGCAGTATTTT.

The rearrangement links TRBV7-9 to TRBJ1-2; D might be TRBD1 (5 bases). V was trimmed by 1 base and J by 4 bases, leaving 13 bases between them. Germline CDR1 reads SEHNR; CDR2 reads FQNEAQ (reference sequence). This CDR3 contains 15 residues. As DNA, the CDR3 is TGTGCCAGCAGCTTAGGCAGGGCCCCTGTCTATGGCTACACCTTC. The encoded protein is CASSLGRAPVYGYTF.

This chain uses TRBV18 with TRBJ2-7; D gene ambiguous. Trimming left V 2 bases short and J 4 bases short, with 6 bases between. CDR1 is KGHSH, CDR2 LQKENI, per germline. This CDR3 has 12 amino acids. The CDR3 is CASSPGQYEQYF. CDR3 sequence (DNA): TGTGCCAGCTCACCAGGGCAGTACGAGCAGTACTTC.

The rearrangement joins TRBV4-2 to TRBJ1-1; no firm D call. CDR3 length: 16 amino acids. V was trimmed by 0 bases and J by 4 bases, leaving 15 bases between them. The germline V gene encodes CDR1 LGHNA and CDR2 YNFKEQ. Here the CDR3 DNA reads TGTGCCAGCAGCCAAGATAGTACCACCCGGGGCACTGAAGCTTTCTTT. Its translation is CASSQDSTTRGTEAFF.

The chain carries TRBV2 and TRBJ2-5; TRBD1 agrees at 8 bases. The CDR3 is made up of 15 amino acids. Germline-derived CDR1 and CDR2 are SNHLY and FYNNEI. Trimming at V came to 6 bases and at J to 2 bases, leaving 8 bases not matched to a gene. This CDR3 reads CASRQTGTGQETQYF. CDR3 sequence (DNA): TGTGCCAGCAGACAAACCGGGACAGGACAAGAGACCCAGTACTTC.

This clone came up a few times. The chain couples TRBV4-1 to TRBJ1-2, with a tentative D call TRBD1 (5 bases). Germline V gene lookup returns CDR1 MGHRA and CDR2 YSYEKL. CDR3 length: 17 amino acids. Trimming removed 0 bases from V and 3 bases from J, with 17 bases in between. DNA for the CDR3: TGCGCCAGCAGCCAAGAATTCAGGGCGATATTATACTATGGCTACACCTTC. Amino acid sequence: CASSQEFRAILYYGYTF.

DNA of the CDR3: TGCAGCGGGACAAATAATGAAAAACTGTTTTTT. Protein sequence: CSGTNNEKLFF. The rearrangement uses TRBV29-1 and TRBJ1-4, with D perhaps TRBD1 (5 bases). The CDR3 contains 11 residues. Germline values: CDR1 SQVTM, CDR2 ANQGSEA. The ends were cut back, 7 bases at V and 4 bases at J, with 7 bases in the middle.

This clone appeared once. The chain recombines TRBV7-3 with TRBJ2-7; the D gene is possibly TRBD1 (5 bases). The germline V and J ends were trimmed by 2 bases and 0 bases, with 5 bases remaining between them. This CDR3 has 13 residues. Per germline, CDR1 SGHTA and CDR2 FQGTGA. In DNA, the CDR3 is TGTGCCAGCAGCTTAGGGGCCTCCTACGAGCAGTACTTC. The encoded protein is CASSLGASYEQYF.

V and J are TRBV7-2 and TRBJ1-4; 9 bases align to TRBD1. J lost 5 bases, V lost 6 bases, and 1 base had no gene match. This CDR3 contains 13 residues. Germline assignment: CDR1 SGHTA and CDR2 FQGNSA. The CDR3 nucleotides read TGTGCCAGCAGTACAGGGGGCAATGAAAAACTGTTTTTT. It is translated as CASSTGGNEKLFF.

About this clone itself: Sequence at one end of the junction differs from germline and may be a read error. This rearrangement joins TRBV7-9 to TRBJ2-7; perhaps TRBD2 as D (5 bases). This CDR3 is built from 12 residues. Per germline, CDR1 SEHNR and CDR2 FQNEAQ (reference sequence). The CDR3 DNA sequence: TGTTCCAGCAGCTTAGGAGGCTACGAGCAGTACTTC. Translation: CSSSLGGYEQYF. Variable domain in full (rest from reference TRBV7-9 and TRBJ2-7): DTGVSQNPRHKITKRGQNVTFRCDPISEHNRLYWYRQTLGQGPEFLTYFQNEAQLEKSRLLSDRFSAERPKGSFSTLEIQRTEQGDSAMYLCSSSLGGYEQYFGPGTRLTVT.

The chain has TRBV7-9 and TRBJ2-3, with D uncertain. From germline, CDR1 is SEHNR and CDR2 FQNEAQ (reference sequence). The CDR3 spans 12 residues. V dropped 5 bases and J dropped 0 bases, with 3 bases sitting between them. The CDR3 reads CASSPSTDTQYF. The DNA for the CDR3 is TGTGCCAGCAGCCCAAGCACAGATACGCAGTATTTT.

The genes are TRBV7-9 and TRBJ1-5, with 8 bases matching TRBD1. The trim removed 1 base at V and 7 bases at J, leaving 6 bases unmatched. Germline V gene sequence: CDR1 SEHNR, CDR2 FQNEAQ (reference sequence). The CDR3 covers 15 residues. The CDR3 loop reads CASSLGTGFNQPQHF. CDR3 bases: TGTGCCAGCAGCTTAGGGACAGGGTTTAACCAGCCCCAGCATTTT. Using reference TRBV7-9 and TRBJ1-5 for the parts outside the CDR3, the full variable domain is DTGVSQNPRHKITKRGQNVTFRCDPISEHNRLYWYRQTLGQGPEFLTYFQNEAQLEKSRLLSDRFSAERPKGSFSTLEIQRTEQGDSAMYLCASSLGTGFNQPQHFGDGTRLSIL.

The chain's CDR3 is CASSLPTGGRLAPNSYSYEQYF. As DNA, the CDR3 is TGTGCCAGCAGTTTACCGACAGGGGGTCGCCTAGCGCCTAATTCTTATTCCTACGAGCAGTACTTC. The gene calls are TRBV28 and TRBJ2-7; 9 nucleotides agree with TRBD1. After removal of 2 bases from V and 1 base from J, the junction contained 24 bases not matched to a gene. The CDR3 is made up of 22 amino acids. The germline V gene has CDR1 MDHEN and CDR2 SYDVKM.

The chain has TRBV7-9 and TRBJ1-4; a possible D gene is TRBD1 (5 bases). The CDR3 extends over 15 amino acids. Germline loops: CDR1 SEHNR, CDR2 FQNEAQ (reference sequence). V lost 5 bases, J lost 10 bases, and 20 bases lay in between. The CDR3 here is CASSPPGRETGKLFF. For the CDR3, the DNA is TGTGCCAGCAGCCCCCCAGGGCGAGAAACAGGAAAACTGTTTTTT. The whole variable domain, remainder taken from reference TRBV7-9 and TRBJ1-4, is DTGVSQNPRHKITKRGQNVTFRCDPISEHNRLYWYRQTLGQGPEFLTYFQNEAQLEKSRLLSDRFSAERPKGSFSTLEIQRTEQGDSAMYLCASSPPGRETGKLFFGSGTQLSVL.

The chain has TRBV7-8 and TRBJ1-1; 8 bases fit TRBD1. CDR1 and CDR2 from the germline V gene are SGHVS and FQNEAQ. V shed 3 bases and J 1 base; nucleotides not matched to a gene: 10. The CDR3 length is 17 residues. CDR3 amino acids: CASSFFGQGASNTEAFF. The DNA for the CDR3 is TGTGCCAGCAGCTTTTTCGGACAGGGAGCATCGAACACTGAAGCTTTCTTT.

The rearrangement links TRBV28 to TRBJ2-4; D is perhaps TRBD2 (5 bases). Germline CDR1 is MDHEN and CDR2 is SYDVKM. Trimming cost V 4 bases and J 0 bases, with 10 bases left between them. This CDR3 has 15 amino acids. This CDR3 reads CASSSPGLAKNIQYF. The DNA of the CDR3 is TGTGCCAGCAGTTCTCCGGGATTAGCCAAAAACATTCAGTACTTC. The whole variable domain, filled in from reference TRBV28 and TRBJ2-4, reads DVKVTQSSRYLVKRTGEKVFLECVQDMDHENMFWYRQDPGLGLRLIYFSYDVKMKEKGDIPEGYSVSREKKERFSLILESASTNQTSMYLCASSSPGLAKNIQYFGAGTRLSVL.